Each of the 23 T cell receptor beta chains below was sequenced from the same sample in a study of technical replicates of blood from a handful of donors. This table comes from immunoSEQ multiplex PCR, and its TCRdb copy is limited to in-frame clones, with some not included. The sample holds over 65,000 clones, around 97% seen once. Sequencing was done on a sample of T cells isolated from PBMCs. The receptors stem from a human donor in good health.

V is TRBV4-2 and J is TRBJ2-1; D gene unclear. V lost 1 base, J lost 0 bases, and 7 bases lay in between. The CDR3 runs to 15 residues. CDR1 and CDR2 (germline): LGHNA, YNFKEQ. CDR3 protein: CASSQARSSYNEQFF. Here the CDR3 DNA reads TGTGCCAGCAGCCAAGCACGTAGCTCCTACAATGAGCAGTTCTTC.

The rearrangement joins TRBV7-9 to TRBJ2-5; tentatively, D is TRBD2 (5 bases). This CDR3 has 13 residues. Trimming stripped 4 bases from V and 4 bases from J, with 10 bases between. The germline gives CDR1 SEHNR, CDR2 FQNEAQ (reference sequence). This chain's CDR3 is CASSSPGVETQYF. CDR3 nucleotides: TGTGCCAGCAGCTCGCCCGGGGTAGAGACCCAGTACTTC.

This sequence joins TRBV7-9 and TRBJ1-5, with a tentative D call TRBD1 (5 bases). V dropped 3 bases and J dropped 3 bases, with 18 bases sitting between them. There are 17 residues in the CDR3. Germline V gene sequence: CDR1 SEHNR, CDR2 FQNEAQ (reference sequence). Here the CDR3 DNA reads TGTGCCAGCAGCTTGTCGCAGGGAGGGCTTATCAATCAGCCCCAGCATTTT. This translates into CASSLSQGGLINQPQHF.

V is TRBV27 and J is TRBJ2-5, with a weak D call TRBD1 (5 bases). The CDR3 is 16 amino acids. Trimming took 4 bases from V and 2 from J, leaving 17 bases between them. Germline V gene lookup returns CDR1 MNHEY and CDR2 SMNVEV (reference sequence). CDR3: CASSYFAAKGQETQYF. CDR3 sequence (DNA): TGTGCCAGCAGTTATTTTGCGGCTAAGGGGCAAGAGACCCAGTACTTC.

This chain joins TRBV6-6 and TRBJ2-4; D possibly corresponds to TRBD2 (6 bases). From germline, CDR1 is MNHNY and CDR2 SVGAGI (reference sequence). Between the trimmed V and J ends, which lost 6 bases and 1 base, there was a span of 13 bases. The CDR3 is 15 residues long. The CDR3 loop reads CASRPGRDAKNIQYF. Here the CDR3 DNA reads TGTGCCAGCAGGCCTGGGCGGGATGCCAAAAACATTCAGTACTTC.

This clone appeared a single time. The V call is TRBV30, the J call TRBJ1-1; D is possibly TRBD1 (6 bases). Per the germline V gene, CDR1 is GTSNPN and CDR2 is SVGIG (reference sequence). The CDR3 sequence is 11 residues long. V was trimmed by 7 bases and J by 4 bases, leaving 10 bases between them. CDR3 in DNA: TGTGCCTTCAGCAGGGGCACTGAAGCTTTCTTT. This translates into CAFSRGTEAFF.

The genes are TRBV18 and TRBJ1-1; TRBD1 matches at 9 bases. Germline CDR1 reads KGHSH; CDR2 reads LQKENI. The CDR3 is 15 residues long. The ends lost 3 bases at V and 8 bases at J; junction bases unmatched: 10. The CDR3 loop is CASSPETPGQGEAFF. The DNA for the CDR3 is TGTGCCAGCTCACCGGAGACCCCGGGACAGGGAGAAGCTTTCTTT.

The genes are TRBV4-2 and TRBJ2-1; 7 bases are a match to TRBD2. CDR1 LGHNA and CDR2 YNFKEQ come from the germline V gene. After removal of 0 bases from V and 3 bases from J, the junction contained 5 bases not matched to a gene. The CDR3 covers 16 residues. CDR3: CASSQDRSGVYNEQFF. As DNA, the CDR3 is TGTGCCAGCAGCCAAGATCGGAGCGGGGTCTACAATGAGCAGTTCTTC.

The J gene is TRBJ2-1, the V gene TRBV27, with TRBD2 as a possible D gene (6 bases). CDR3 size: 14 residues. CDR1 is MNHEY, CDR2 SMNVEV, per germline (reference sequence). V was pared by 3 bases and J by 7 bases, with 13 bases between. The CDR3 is CASSFVGGVNEQFF. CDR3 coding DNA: TGTGCCAGCAGTTTTGTAGGCGGGGTTAATGAGCAGTTCTTC.

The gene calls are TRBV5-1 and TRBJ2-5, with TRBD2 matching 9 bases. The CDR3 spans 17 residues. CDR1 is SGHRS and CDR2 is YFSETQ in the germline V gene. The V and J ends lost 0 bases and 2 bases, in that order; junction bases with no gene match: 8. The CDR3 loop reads CASSLAAIAGEQETQYF. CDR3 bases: TGCGCCAGCAGCTTGGCCGCGATAGCGGGGGAACAAGAGACCCAGTACTTC.

The CDR3 sequence: CASSPQGWSNYEQYF. The DNA for the CDR3 is TGTGCCAGCAGTCCCCAGGGTTGGTCTAACTACGAGCAGTACTTC. The gene calls are TRBV6-5 and TRBJ2-7, with D maybe TRBD1 (5 bases). V lost 5 bases and J lost 3, with 17 bases in between. The CDR3 covers 15 residues. Germline lookup yields CDR1 MNHEY and CDR2 SVGAGI.

Here the CDR3 reads CASSYFVGGSYEQYF. CDR3 in DNA: TGTGCCAGCAGCTACTTTGTCGGGGGTAGCTACGAGCAGTACTTC. The chain recombines TRBV5-6 with TRBJ2-7, with D possibly TRBD2 on 6 matching bases. V lost 3 bases, J lost 3 bases, and 16 bases lay in between. Germline CDR1 and CDR2: SGHDT and YYEEEE. The CDR3 covers 15 residues.

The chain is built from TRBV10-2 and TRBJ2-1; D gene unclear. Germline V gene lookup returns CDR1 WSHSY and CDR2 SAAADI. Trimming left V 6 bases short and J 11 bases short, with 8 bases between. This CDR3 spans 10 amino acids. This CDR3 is CASRHPQQFF. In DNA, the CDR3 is TGCGCCAGCAGACACCCGCAGCAGTTCTTC.

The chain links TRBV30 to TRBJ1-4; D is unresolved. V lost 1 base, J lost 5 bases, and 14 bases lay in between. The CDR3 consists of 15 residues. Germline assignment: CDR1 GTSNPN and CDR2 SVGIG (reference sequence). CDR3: CAWSALLSHNEKLFF. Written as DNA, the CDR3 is TGTGCCTGGAGTGCCCTTTTGAGTCACAATGAAAAACTGTTTTTT. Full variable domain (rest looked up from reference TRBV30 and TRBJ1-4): SQTIHQWPATLVQPVGSPLSLECTVEGTSNPNLYWYRQAAGRGLQLLFYSVGIGQISSEVPQNLSASRPQDRQFILSSKKLLLSDSGFYLCAWSALLSHNEKLFFGSGTQLSVL.

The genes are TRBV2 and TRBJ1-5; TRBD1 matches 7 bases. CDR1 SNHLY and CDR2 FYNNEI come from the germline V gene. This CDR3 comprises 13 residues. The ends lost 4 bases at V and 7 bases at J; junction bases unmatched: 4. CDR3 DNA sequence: TGTGCCAGCAGTGGACAGGGTGGCCAGCCCCAGCATTTT. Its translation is CASSGQGGQPQHF. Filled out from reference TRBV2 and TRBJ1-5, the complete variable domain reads EPEVTQTPSHQVTQMGQEVILRCVPISNHLYFYWYRQILGQKVEFLVSFYNNEISEKSEIFDDQFSVERPDGSNFTLKIRSTKLEDSAMYFCASSGQGGQPQHFGDGTRLSIL.

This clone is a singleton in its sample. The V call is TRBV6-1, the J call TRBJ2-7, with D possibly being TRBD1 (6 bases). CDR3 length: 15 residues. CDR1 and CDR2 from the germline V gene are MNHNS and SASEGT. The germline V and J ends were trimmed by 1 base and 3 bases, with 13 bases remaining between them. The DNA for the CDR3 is TGTGCCAGCAGTGAAGGACAGGCTACGCACTACGAGCAGTACTTC. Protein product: CASSEGQATHYEQYF.

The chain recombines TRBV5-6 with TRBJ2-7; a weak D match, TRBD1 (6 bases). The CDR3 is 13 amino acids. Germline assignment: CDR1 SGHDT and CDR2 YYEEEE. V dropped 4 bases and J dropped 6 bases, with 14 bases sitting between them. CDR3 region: CASSLTGLGEQYF. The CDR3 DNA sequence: TGTGCCAGCAGCCTGACAGGCCTCGGCGAGCAGTACTTC.

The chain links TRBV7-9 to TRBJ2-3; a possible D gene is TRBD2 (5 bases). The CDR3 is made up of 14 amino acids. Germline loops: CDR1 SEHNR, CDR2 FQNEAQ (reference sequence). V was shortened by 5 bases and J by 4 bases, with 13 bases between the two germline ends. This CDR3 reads CASSPRSEADTQYF. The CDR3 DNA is TGTGCCAGCAGCCCGCGGTCGGAGGCAGATACGCAGTATTTT.

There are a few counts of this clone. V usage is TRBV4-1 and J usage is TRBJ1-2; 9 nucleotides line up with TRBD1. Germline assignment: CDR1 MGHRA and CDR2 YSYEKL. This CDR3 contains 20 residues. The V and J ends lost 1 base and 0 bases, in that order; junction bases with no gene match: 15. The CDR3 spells CASSQVWPPGQGTSNYGYTF. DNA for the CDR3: TGCGCCAGCAGCCAAGTCTGGCCTCCGGGACAGGGTACCTCTAACTATGGCTACACCTTC.

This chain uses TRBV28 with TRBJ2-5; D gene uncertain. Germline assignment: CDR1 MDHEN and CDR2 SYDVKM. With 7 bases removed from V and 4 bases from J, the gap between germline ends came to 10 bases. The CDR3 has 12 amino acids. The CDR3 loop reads CASTQIGETQYF. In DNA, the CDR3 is TGTGCCAGCACCCAGATTGGAGAGACCCAGTACTTC.

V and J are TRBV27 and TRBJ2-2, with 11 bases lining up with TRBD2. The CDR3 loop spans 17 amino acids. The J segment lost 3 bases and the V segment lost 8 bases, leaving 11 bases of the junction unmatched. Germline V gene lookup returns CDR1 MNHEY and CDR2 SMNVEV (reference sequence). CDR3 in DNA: TGTGCCAGCCATCCTACTAGCGGGAGAATGTACACCGGGGAGCTGTTTTTT. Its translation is CASHPTSGRMYTGELFF.

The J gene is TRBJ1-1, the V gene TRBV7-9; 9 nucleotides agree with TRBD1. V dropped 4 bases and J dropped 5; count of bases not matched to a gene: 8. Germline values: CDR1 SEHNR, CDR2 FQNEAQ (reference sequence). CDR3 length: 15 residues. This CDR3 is CASSSAQGARTEAFF. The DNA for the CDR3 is TGTGCCAGCAGCTCTGCACAGGGGGCGAGGACTGAAGCTTTCTTT.

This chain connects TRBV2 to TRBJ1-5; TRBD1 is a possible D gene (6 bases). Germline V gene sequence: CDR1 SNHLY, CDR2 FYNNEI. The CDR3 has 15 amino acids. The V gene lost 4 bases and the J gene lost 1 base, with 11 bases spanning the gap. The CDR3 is CASSVDRNSNQPQHF. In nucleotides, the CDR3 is TGTGCCAGCAGTGTTGACAGGAACAGCAATCAGCCCCAGCATTTT.